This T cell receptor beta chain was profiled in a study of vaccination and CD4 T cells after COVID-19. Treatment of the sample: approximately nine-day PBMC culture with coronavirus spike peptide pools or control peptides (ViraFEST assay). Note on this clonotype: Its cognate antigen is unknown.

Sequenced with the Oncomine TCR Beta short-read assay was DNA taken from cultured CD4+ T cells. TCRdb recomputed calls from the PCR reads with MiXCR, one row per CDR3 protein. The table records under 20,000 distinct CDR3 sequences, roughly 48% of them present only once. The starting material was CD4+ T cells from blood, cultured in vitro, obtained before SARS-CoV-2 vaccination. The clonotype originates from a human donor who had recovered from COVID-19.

This chain's CDR3 is CAYSRGLQPQHF. Here the CDR3 DNA reads TGTGCCTATTCCAGGGGGCTTCAGCCCCAGCATTTT. The chain employs TRBV28 and TRBJ1-5; 8 bases agree with TRBD1. Losses at the gene ends were 11 bases for V and 6 bases for J; bases not matched to a gene: 6. Germline assignment: CDR1 MDHEN and CDR2 SYDVKM. This CDR3 region has 12 residues.